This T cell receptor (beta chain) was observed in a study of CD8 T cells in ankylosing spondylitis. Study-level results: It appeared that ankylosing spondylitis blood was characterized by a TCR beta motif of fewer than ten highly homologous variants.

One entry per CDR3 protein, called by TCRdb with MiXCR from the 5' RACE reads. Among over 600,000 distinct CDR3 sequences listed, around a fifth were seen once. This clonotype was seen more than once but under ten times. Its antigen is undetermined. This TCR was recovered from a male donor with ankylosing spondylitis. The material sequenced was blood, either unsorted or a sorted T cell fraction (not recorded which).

CDR3 residues: CASSLVLGGPTDYGYTF. CDR3 coding DNA: TGCGCCAGCAGCTTGGTGCTGGGAGGACCGACTGACTATGGCTACACCTTC. The V and J genes are TRBV5-1 and TRBJ1-2; D not certain. The V gene lost 0 bases and the J gene lost 3 bases, with 18 bases spanning the gap. The CDR3 has 17 amino acids. Germline V gene data show CDR1 as SGHRS and CDR2 as YFSETQ. Full variable domain (missing parts from reference TRBV5-1 and TRBJ1-2): KAGVTQTPRYLIKTRGQQVTLSCSPISGHRSVSWYQQTPGQGLQFLFEYFSETQRNKGNFPGRFSGRQFSNSRSEMNVSTLELGDSALYLCASSLVLGGPTDYGYTFGSGTRLTVV.